This TCR beta chain was identified during a study of CD8+ T cells in alopecia areata. Across the whole study: The drug, tofacitinib, lasted 6 to 18 months, followed by 6 months off drug.

RNA extraction was followed by reverse transcription into cDNA, which acted as the sequencing template. Clones were sequenced by immunoSEQ multiplex PCR, and TCRdb holds only the in-frame ones, with some missing. The sample contains 150,000 or so clones, around half of which appear only once. The study's findings and limits: Normal scalp had lower clonality than lesional scalp, with alopecia totalis/universalis lesions showing this most strongly. Sequenced scalp T cells also include alphabeta T cells resident in normal skin. Patients shared TCRs less clearly than mice did, possibly for HLA-related reasons.

Germline values: CDR1 LGHNA, CDR2 YSLEER. V dropped 0 bases and J dropped 4 bases, with 14 bases sitting between them. The CDR3 sequence is 16 residues long. This clone was recorded a few times. Its antigen remains unidentified. This rearrangement joins TRBV4-3 to TRBJ2-3; D assignment may be TRBD1 or TRBD2 (6 bases each). The TCR sequence derives from a human donor with alopecia areata. The starting material was CD8+ T cells sorted from blood, obtained at week 0. In DNA form, the CDR3 reads TGCGCCAGCAGCCAAGAAGGAGGGGGGACACCAGATACGCAGTATTTT. This sequence encodes CASSQEGGGTPDTQYF.